The source of this TCR beta chain is a study of shared T cell receptors in the human thymus (dated by TCRdb to the early 2020s). With respect to the entire study: The study investigated the way shared, self-reactive T-cell receptor alpha chains are produced in the human thymus.

Reading the germline V gene gives CDR1 SGHDN and CDR2 FVKESK. Its CDR3 holds 21 amino acids, cysteine through phenylalanine. CDR3 DNA is the only sequence kept; it has 63 bases, read in frame from the first base. Unmatched junction bases come to 23, with V trimmed by 4 bases and J by 5 bases. Details on this clone: The target of this receptor is not known. Nothing much larger sits one base from this clone, and base qualities are not available.

Library construction relied on the immunoSEQ multiplex PCR assay. TCRdb stores this immuneACCESS table with in-frame sequences only. Part of the clones is absent; in the studies checked, under half of the shortfall reflects unresolved V genes, and no reason is known for the rest. The sample profile shows 640,000 or so clones; 80% to 90% of them were found once. The ten largest clones represent over 0.008% of the sample. These data also featured in a second study, about human thymus T cells. The second publication reports: Donors were immunologically healthy infants undergoing open corrective cardiac surgery for congenital heart defects in Finland. Thymus tissue was obtained as surgical resects removed during corrective cardiac surgery. Usage of V and J gene segments appeared to be biased in both the thymic and the peripheral blood repertoires. The related research reported highly overlapping thymic TCR repertoires among unrelated individuals. The study described the TCR alpha and beta repertoires in under ten infant thymus samples and a handful of matching peripheral blood samples. Donor ages ranged from about 7 to 244 days, and the cohort comprised 5 to 7 male and a couple of female infants. Thymocytes were mechanically released from the tissue and were stored as pellets of roughly 9-30 million cells at -70 degrees C. A QIAsymphony instrument was used to extract genomic DNA from the frozen cell pellets. TCRB and TCRAD loci were amplified from a standardized quantity of quality-controlled genomic DNA using the immunoSEQ multiplex PCR assay. The V(D)J region was spanned by amplicons of a length sufficient to cover the CDR3 and to identify V and J genes. Through the commercial immunoSEQ service, the amplicons were sequenced on an Illumina platform. Primer bias and sequencing errors were corrected as previously described, and TCRAD and TCRB were defined on the basis of the IMGT database. The repertoires were analysed using immunoSEQ Analyzer 3.0 and VDJTools for basic statistics, V/J segment usage, diversity estimates, rarefaction and pairwise overlap. Chao1, ChaoE, Efron-Thisted, Shannon and inverse Simpson indices were used to estimate diversity, which was also estimated on datasets down-sampled to the smallest sample. Repertoire overlap was determined by strict matching of CDR3 nucleotide sequence, V gene and J gene, and Jaccard-based multidimensional scaling clustering was applied. On average, thymus samples gave 800,000 or so unique TCRB clonotypes, whereas blood samples gave roughly 86,000.

The V and J segments used are TRBV14 and TRBJ2-1, with 10 bases matching TRBD1. Specimen: thymocytes. The sequence was collected from a boy under two years old with a congenital heart defect. Donor details come from another sample of the same person, matched by shared clones. The CDR3 amino acid sequence is: CASSRQIPGQGFGTKNNEQFF. The base sequence is TGTGCCAGCAGCCGCCAAATCCCGGGACAGGGGTTCGGGACTAAAAACAATGAGCAGTTCTTC.